Shown below are 23 T cell receptor beta chains from a single sample sequenced in a study of blood T cell repertoires in COVID-19 (dated by TCRdb to about 2020). To prepare the library, the immunoSEQ multiplex PCR assay was applied. TCRdb mirrors the immuneACCESS table, restricted to in-frame sequences. Some clones are absent from its copies; in checked studies, under half trace to an unresolved V gene, and the reason for the others is unknown. The sample records roughly 210,000 clones, about 85% of which are singletons. The ten largest clones add up to about 1.7% of the sample. The sequenced sample was peripheral blood. The receptors stem from a man aged 65 to 85 with acute or convalescent COVID-19.

Only one count was recorded for this clone. The gene calls are TRBV5-1 and TRBJ2-5; 9 bases agree with TRBD1. The length of the CDR3 is 16 residues. The V segment lost 3 bases and the J segment 2 bases; nucleotides outside the gene matches: 8. The V gene's germline CDR1 is SGHRS and CDR2 YFSETQ. The CDR3 spells CASSSPTGGIQETQYF. The CDR3 nucleotides read TGCGCCAGCAGCTCCCCGACAGGGGGTATACAAGAGACCCAGTACTTC.

The V gene is TRBV7-9, the J gene TRBJ2-2; 11 bases map to TRBD2. With V trimmed by 1 base and J by 6 bases, 10 bases remained unmatched. CDR1 is SEHNR, CDR2 FQNEAQ, per germline (reference sequence). The CDR3 length is 18 residues. The CDR3 sequence is CASSLESLAGGVSGELFF. Written as DNA, the CDR3 is TGTGCCAGCAGCTTAGAGTCCCTAGCGGGAGGAGTCTCCGGGGAGCTGTTTTTT.

This rearrangement joins TRBV5-4 to TRBJ2-3, with TRBD2 matching over 13 bases. CDR1 and CDR2 from the germline V gene are SGHNT and YYREEE (reference sequence). V gave up 3 bases and J gave up 4 bases; unmatched junction bases: 5. The length of the CDR3 is 16 residues. CDR3 sequence: CASSSRTSGSPDTQYF. The CDR3 nucleotides read TGTGCCAGCAGCTCGCGGACTAGCGGGAGTCCAGATACGCAGTATTTT.

This clone has only one observation. This chain connects TRBV5-1 to TRBJ2-1; 7 bases are a match to TRBD1. The V gene end was trimmed by 0 bases and the J gene end by 7 bases; junction bases not matched to a gene: 7. Germline lookup yields CDR1 SGHRS and CDR2 YFSETQ. This CDR3 spans 15 amino acids. CDR3 in amino acids: CASSLAEGARNEQFF. The CDR3 nucleotides read TGCGCCAGCAGCTTGGCCGAGGGGGCAAGGAATGAGCAGTTCTTC. Filled out from reference TRBV5-1 and TRBJ2-1, the complete variable domain reads KAGVTQTPRYLIKTRGQQVTLSCSPISGHRSVSWYQQTPGQGLQFLFEYFSETQRNKGNFPGRFSGRQFSNSRSEMNVSTLELGDSALYLCASSLAEGARNEQFFGPGTRLTVL.

The chain is built from TRBV2 and TRBJ1-4, with 7 bases fitting TRBD1. The germline CDR1 and CDR2 sequences are SNHLY and FYNNEI. This CDR3 spans 13 amino acids. V lost 7 bases, J lost 4 bases, and 3 bases stayed unmatched. This chain's CDR3 is CASTGQINEKLFF. The CDR3 region has the DNA TGTGCCAGCACGGGACAGATTAATGAAAAACTGTTTTTT.

The chain recombines TRBV11-1 with TRBJ2-1; 8 nucleotides match TRBD2. The CDR3 contains 14 residues. CDR1 is SGHAT and CDR2 is FQDESV in the germline V gene (reference sequence). V was clipped by 4 bases and J by 3 bases; unmatched bases: 2. CDR3 DNA: TGTGCCAGCAGCTCCACTAGCGGCTACAATGAGCAGTTCTTC. It yields the protein CASSSTSGYNEQFF.

The rearrangement uses TRBV7-3 and TRBJ1-2; the D is unclear. Deletions cut 3 bases from V and 7 bases from J, with 15 bases between. There are 14 residues in the CDR3. Germline CDR1 reads SGHTA; CDR2 reads FQGTGA. Here the CDR3 reads CASSLQEPARGYTF. The DNA for the CDR3 is TGTGCCAGCAGCTTGCAGGAACCCGCGCGTGGCTACACCTTC.

The chain links TRBV5-6 to TRBJ1-2; 7 bases map to TRBD1. The junction had 7 bases not matched to a gene; V was cut back by 3 bases and J by 2 bases. Germline V gives CDR1 SGHDT, CDR2 YYEEEE. The CDR3 length is 15 residues. The CDR3 loop reads CASSSRDSPNYGYTF. CDR3 in DNA: TGTGCCAGCAGCTCCCGGGACAGTCCCAACTATGGCTACACCTTC.

This clone has a handful of counts. Here the CDR3 reads CASSPGAAGNTIYF. The DNA for the CDR3 is TGCGCCAGCAGCCCAGGGGCAGCTGGAAACACCATATATTTT. This rearrangement joins TRBV5-1 to TRBJ1-3; possible D gene TRBD1, 6 bases. The CDR3 consists of 14 residues. V lost 4 bases to trimming and J lost 2 bases, with 10 bases between them. CDR1 is SGHRS, CDR2 YFSETQ, per germline.

The chain carries TRBV4-3 and TRBJ2-7; 7 bases are a match to TRBD1. Losses at the gene ends were 4 bases for V and 4 bases for J; bases not matched to a gene: 7. Germline CDR1 and CDR2: LGHNA and YSLEER. This CDR3 is 14 amino acids long. The CDR3, as DNA: TGCGCCAGCAGCCCACAGGGGCAGGGATACGAGCAGTACTTC. Translated: CASSPQGQGYEQYF.

The chain is built from TRBV5-6 and TRBJ1-1, with D tentatively TRBD1 (5 bases). Germline assignment: CDR1 SGHDT and CDR2 YYEEEE. The CDR3 runs to 15 residues. Trimming left V 0 bases short and J 3 bases short, with 12 bases between. In DNA form, the CDR3 reads TGTGCCAGCAGCTTGGGCGGTCAGGGCGACACTGAAGCTTTCTTT. Protein: CASSLGGQGDTEAFF. The whole variable domain, remainder taken from reference TRBV5-6 and TRBJ1-1, is DAGVTQSPTHLIKTRGQQVTLRCSPKSGHDTVSWYQQALGQGPQFIFQYYEEEERQRGNFPDRFSGHQFPNYSSELNVNALLLGDSALYLCASSLGGQGDTEAFFGQGTRLTVV.

The V and J genes are TRBV29-1 and TRBJ2-1; 8 bases agree with TRBD2. The germline V gene has CDR1 SQVTM and CDR2 ANQGSEA. The junction had 5 bases not matched to a gene; V was cut back by 7 bases and J by 0 bases. The CDR3 length is 14 residues. As DNA, the CDR3 is TGCAGCGGATTAGCGGGGAGCTCCTACAATGAGCAGTTCTTC. Amino acid sequence: CSGLAGSSYNEQFF.

The rearrangement joins TRBV11-3 to TRBJ1-1; no reliable D call. The CDR3 sequence is 12 residues long. The ends were cut back, 4 bases at V and 4 bases at J, with 7 bases in the middle. CDR1 is SGHNT, CDR2 YENEEA, per germline. DNA of the CDR3: TGTGCCAGCAGCTCCGGTCTCACTGAAGCTTTCTTT. The encoded protein is CASSSGLTEAFF.

The V gene is TRBV3-1 (or the pseudogene TRBV3-2), the J gene TRBJ1-2; no definite D call. The CDR3 covers 14 residues. In germline, CDR1 is LGHDT, CDR2 YNNKEL (reference sequence). Trimming pared 2 bases from V and 0 bases from J, leaving 7 bases between. CDR3 in amino acids: CASSQSFANYGYTF. The CDR3 nucleotides read TGTGCCAGCAGCCAATCGTTTGCTAACTATGGCTACACCTTC.

The chain links TRBV25-1 to TRBJ1-4, with 7 bases that match TRBD1. This CDR3 is built from 14 residues. V was clipped by 5 bases and J by 6 bases; unmatched bases: 6. Germline V CDR1 and CDR2: MGHDK, SYGVNS. CDR3 DNA: TGTGCCAGCAGTCGGTCAGGGGGAGATGAAAAACTGTTTTTT. It codes for CASSRSGGDEKLFF.

This clone has a handful of counts. The chain carries TRBV7-6 and TRBJ2-6; the D gene is possibly TRBD1 (5 bases). The CDR3 spans 16 residues. Germline V gives CDR1 SGHVS, CDR2 FNYEAQ. The germline V and J ends were trimmed by 1 base and 0 bases, with 7 bases remaining between them. CDR3 nucleotides: TGTGCCAGCAGCTTAGAAGGGGTCTCTGGGGCCAACGTCCTGACTTTC. Translated, it gives CASSLEGVSGANVLTF.

The chain couples TRBV28 to TRBJ1-1, with TRBD1 matching over 10 bases. Germline V lookup: CDR1 MDHEN, CDR2 SYDVKM. The CDR3 contains 15 residues. V gave up 5 bases and J gave up 4 bases; unmatched junction bases: 7. This CDR3 reads CASSLPGQGSTEAFF. The CDR3, as DNA: TGTGCCAGCAGTCTACCGGGACAGGGGTCCACTGAAGCTTTCTTT.

This clone was picked up a small number of times. V gene TRBV3-1 (or the pseudogene TRBV3-2) combines with J gene TRBJ1-1; D not resolved. Trimming stripped 5 bases from V and 1 base from J, with 8 bases between. Germline V gene sequence: CDR1 LGHDT, CDR2 YNNKEL (reference sequence). The CDR3 is 13 residues long. This chain's CDR3 is CASSFARNTEAFF. CDR3 in DNA: TGTGCCAGCAGCTTCGCGCGGAACACTGAAGCTTTCTTT.

J is TRBJ2-7 and V is TRBV27; 7 nucleotides agree with TRBD1. The CDR3 has 18 residues. V lost 5 bases, J lost 4 bases, and 20 bases stayed unmatched. Germline V gene data show CDR1 as MNHEY and CDR2 as SMNVEV (reference sequence). The CDR3 DNA reads as TGTGCCAGCAGTCCAACCCCCCTGCGGTTGGGACAGAATTACGAGCAGTACTTC. Translation: CASSPTPLRLGQNYEQYF.

This chain uses TRBV6-5 with TRBJ2-7; D possibly corresponds to TRBD1 (5 bases). Germline CDR1 reads MNHEY; CDR2 reads SVGAGI. Trimming cost V 2 bases and J 0 bases, with 11 bases left between them. The CDR3 totals 15 residues. CDR3 loop: CASSYERGSSYEQYF. DNA of the CDR3: TGTGCCAGCAGTTACGAAAGGGGTAGCTCCTACGAGCAGTACTTC.

The chain uses TRBV16 and TRBJ2-2; D might be TRBD2 (6 bases). Trimming left V 0 bases short and J 6 bases short, with 11 bases between. This CDR3 region has 15 residues. Germline V CDR1 and CDR2: KGHSY, FQNENV. CDR3 amino acids: CASSQSITGAGELFF. The CDR3 DNA sequence: TGTGCCAGCAGCCAATCGATTACGGGGGCCGGGGAGCTGTTTTTT.

The chain uses TRBV29-1 and TRBJ2-6; D call uncertain. Per germline, CDR1 SQVTM and CDR2 ANQGSEA. CDR3 length: 12 residues. CDR3 nucleotide sequence: TGCGCTATTTTAGCCGGGGCCAACGTCCTGACTTTC. It yields the protein CAILAGANVLTF.

The genes are TRBV5-4 and TRBJ1-2, with D possibly TRBD1 on 6 matching bases. The CDR3 contains 11 residues. The V end was cut by 4 bases, the J end by 6 bases, with 7 bases between. CDR1 is SGHNT and CDR2 is YYREEE in the germline V gene (reference sequence). CDR3 coding DNA: TGTGCCAGCAGCCGGGACAATGGCTACACCTTC. It codes for CASSRDNGYTF.